This is a list of T cell receptor beta chains from one sample in a study of T cell responses to AZD1222 COVID-19 vaccine. Here immunoSEQ multiplex PCR was the method, and the copy in TCRdb shows in-frame clones only, minus some. The repertoire includes 100,000 to 150,000 clones, about 91% of them detected once, and about 2.7% sits in the top ten. The material was peripheral blood, obtained on day 0 of AZD1222 vaccination. The receptor source for this set is an adult in good health. CDR3s include the opening cysteine and the closing phenylalanine or tryptophan. The D gene is left open where the match is weak. The size entry is marked missing in some rows and otherwise reads once, few, many or a size class.

J gene,V gene,clone size,D gene,CDR3 DNA,CDR3 protein
TRBJ2-1,TRBV6-1,-,-,TGTGCCAGCAGTGACAGGGCCAGCAATGAGCAGTTCTTC,CASSDRASNEQFF
TRBJ2-3,TRBV7-9,once,-,TGTGCCAGCAGCTTAGACAGCACTAGCACAGATACGCAGTATTTT,CASSLDSTSTDTQYF
TRBJ2-2,TRBV9,-,-,TGTGCCAGCAGCGTTTCATGGGGGGCAGCCGGGGAGCTGTTTTTT,CASSVSWGAAGELFF
TRBJ2-3,TRBV7-6,-,-,TGTGCCAGCAGCTTAGCTTCGCGGGGGCGAGGCACAGATACGCAGTATTTT,CASSLASRGRGTDTQYF
TRBJ1-4,TRBV19,-,-,TGTGCCAGTAGGAGGACAGCAACTAATGAAAAACTGTTTTTT,CASRRTATNEKLFF
TRBJ1-2,TRBV24-1,-,-,TGTGCCACCGGGCAAGGGCATGGCTACACCTTC,CATGQGHGYTF
TRBJ1-2,TRBV3-1/TRBV3-2,-,-,TGTGCCAGCAGCCAAGGGGATGGCTACACCTTC,CASSQGDGYTF
TRBJ2-3,TRBV5-4,once,-,TGTGCCAGCAGCTTTGAACCGGATAATTTGACCGCTAGCACAGATACGCAGTATTTT,CASSFEPDNLTASTDTQYF
TRBJ2-3,TRBV19,once,-,TGTGCCAGTAGTGTAGGAGGGGGAGGGCCTCGTTATACGCAGTATTTT,CASSVGGGGPRYTQYF
TRBJ1-4,TRBV6-1,-,TRBD1,TGTGCCAGCAGTGAGAATTTGGGCCAGGGGGTGGAAAAACTGTTTTTT,CASSENLGQGVEKLFF
TRBJ2-7,TRBV6-5,-,-,TGTGCCAGCAGTTACTCAGATCACACAGGGTCCCACGAGCAGTACTTC,CASSYSDHTGSHEQYF
TRBJ1-5,TRBV7-2,-,-,TGTGCCAGCAGCCCCACTCGTGATCAGCCCCAGCATTTT,CASSPTRDQPQHF
TRBJ1-1,TRBV5-4,-,-,TGTGCCAGCAGCTGGGGGCTCTCGGGCACTGAAGCTTTCTTT,CASSWGLSGTEAFF
TRBJ2-1,TRBV3-1/TRBV3-2,-,TRBD2,TGTGCCAGCAGCCAAGCGGGGGGGAGACCTCCCTACAATGAGCAGTTCTTC,CASSQAGGRPPYNEQFF
TRBJ1-6,TRBV5-1,-,-,TGCGCCAGCAGCTTGGGACAACTTAATTCACCCCTCCACTTT,CASSLGQLNSPLHF
TRBJ2-2,TRBV11-2,once,-,TGTGCCAGCAGCTTAAGGGCGAAACTCGGGGGGGAGCTGTTTTTT,CASSLRAKLGGELFF
TRBJ1-5,TRBV24-1,-,-,TGTGCCACCAGTGATTATAGAAGCAATCAGCCCCAGCATTTT,CATSDYRSNQPQHF
TRBJ1-4,TRBV5-1,-,-,TGCGCCAGCAGCTTGAAGTCGGGTAATGAAAAACTGTTTTTT,CASSLKSGNEKLFF
TRBJ2-6,TRBV27,-,-,TGTGCCAGCGCCCCGGGTATAGGGGCCAACGTCCTGACTTTC,CASAPGIGANVLTF
TRBJ2-1,TRBV6-2/TRBV6-3,-,TRBD2,TGTGCCAGCAGTTACGCCCTAGCGGGGGTGCAGTTCTTC,CASSYALAGVQFF
TRBJ2-7,TRBV10-3,-,-,TGTGCCATCACCGGGGCAATAAGTTACGAGCAGTACTTC,CAITGAISYEQYF
TRBJ2-1,TRBV20-1,-,-,TGCAGTGCTAGTAGAAACAATGAGCAGTTCTTC,CSASRNNEQFF
TRBJ2-1,TRBV19,-,TRBD2,TGTGCCAGTAGTCCCCCGGGACTAGCGGGAGGGAAGCAGTTCTTC,CASSPPGLAGGKQFF
TRBJ1-2,TRBV27,-,TRBD1,TGTGCCAGCAGTTTGGGACAGGGAATCTATGGCTACACCTTC,CASSLGQGIYGYTF
TRBJ2-1,TRBV2,-,TRBD2,TGTGCCAGCAGTGATGAGGTTAGCGGGAGCCATCGAGATGAGCAGTTCTTC,CASSDEVSGSHRDEQFF
TRBJ2-7,TRBV14,-,-,TGTGCCAGCAGCGAAATAGCGGATTCCTACGAGCAGTACTTC,CASSEIADSYEQYF
TRBJ1-5,TRBV7-2,-,-,TGTGCCAGCAGCCAATACGGGGGCCCGGGAGAGCCCCAGCATTTT,CASSQYGGPGEPQHF
TRBJ1-2,TRBV20-1,-,-,TGCAGCGCCCAGGGACCCTATGGCTACACCTTC,CSAQGPYGYTF
TRBJ2-3,TRBV7-9,-,-,TGTGCCAGCAGCTTAGAGTCAGGCCCGCGGAGTGATACGCAGTATTTT,CASSLESGPRSDTQYF
TRBJ1-6,TRBV11-1,-,-,TGTGCCAGCAGCCTGGAGAATTCACCCCTCCACTTT,CASSLENSPLHF
TRBJ2-4,TRBV18,-,-,TGTGCCAGCTCACCCCCAGGCGGAGGAGGGGGCAAAAACATTCAGTACTTC,CASSPPGGGGGKNIQYF
TRBJ2-2,TRBV13,-,-,TGTGCCAGCAGCTTAGAGGGGGATGGCACCGGGGAGCTGTTTTTT,CASSLEGDGTGELFF
TRBJ2-7,TRBV6-2/TRBV6-3,-,TRBD2,TGTGCCAGCAGCGGACGGGGGGCCTACGAGCAGTACTTC,CASSGRGAYEQYF
TRBJ1-3,TRBV27,-,TRBD1,TGTGCCAGCAGTTTGGTGGGGGACAGACGAAACACCATATATTTT,CASSLVGDRRNTIYF
TRBJ1-1,TRBV5-4,-,-,TGTGCCAGCAGCCCAATTTTGGGAGAGAACACTTCCTTT,CASSPILGENTSF
TRBJ1-2,TRBV4-3,-,-,TGCGCCAGCAGCCAAGAATTACAGGGAGGCTACACCTTC,CASSQELQGGYTF
TRBJ1-4,TRBV2,-,-,TGTGCCAGCAGTGAATTGGTGGCAACTAATGAAAAACTGTTTTTT,CASSELVATNEKLFF
TRBJ1-2,TRBV5-1,-,-,TGCGCCAGCAGCTTGGACCCAGGGAGTTCCTATGGCTACACCTTC,CASSLDPGSSYGYTF
TRBJ2-2,TRBV30,-,-,TGTGCCTGGAGTCGGACCAGCCTCGGGGAGCTGTTTTTT,CAWSRTSLGELFF
TRBJ1-3,TRBV12-3/TRBV12-4,-,-,TGTGCCAGCAGTCCCCCTGAGACGGACACCATATATTTT,CASSPPETDTIYF
TRBJ1-2,TRBV4-1,-,TRBD1,TGCGCCAGCAGCCAAGGGACAGGGATTAACTATGGCTACACCTTC,CASSQGTGINYGYTF
TRBJ2-1,TRBV18,-,-,TGTGCCAGCTCACCACAAATTATAGGGTTAAATGACAATGAGCAGTTCTTC,CASSPQIIGLNDNEQFF
TRBJ2-1,TRBV5-4,-,-,TGTGCCAGCACGGGGGATGGGTACAATGAGCAGTTCTTC,CASTGDGYNEQFF
TRBJ2-2,TRBV7-2,-,-,TGTGCCAGCAGCTTAGGGGGCACCGGGGAGCTGTTTTTT,CASSLGGTGELFF
TRBJ2-2,TRBV7-2,-,TRBD1,TGTGCCAGCAGCCCACAGGGGGCCGGGGAGCTGTTTTTT,CASSPQGAGELFF
TRBJ2-2,TRBV5-5,-,TRBD2,TGTGCCAGCAGCTTGAGGGGACTAGCGGGAGGGCCAATCACCGGGGAGCTGTTTTTT,CASSLRGLAGGPITGELFF
TRBJ2-7,TRBV2,-,-,TGTGCCATACGTGGCGGGACGGGCTGGCACGAGCAGTACTTC,CAIRGGTGWHEQYF
TRBJ2-7,TRBV27,-,TRBD2,TGTGCCAGCCCCGGGGCTAGCGGGAGGGGGAGCTCCTACGAGCAGTACTTC,CASPGASGRGSSYEQYF
TRBJ2-7,TRBV7-9,-,TRBD2,TGTGCCAGCAGCTCGACTAGCGGTACCTACGAGCAGTACTTC,CASSSTSGTYEQYF
TRBJ1-4,TRBV7-2,-,-,TGTGCCAGCAGCTTAAGGGGCCCGGCAGGCGGTGAAAAACTGTTTTTT,CASSLRGPAGGEKLFF
TRBJ2-7,TRBV7-9,-,-,TGTGCCAGCAGCTTAGTTGGGAGATCCTACGAGCAGTACTTC,CASSLVGRSYEQYF
TRBJ2-7,TRBV16,-,TRBD1,TGTGCCAGCAGCCTATCCAGGGGGCCTTCCTACGAGCAGTACTTC,CASSLSRGPSYEQYF
TRBJ2-7,TRBV5-1,-,TRBD2,TGCGCCAGCAGCTTGGGCCTAGCGGGAGATCACGAGCAGTACTTC,CASSLGLAGDHEQYF
TRBJ2-6,TRBV18,-,TRBD1,TGTGCCAGCTCACAAAGACAGGGGGCGGTAGGGGCCAACGTCCTGACTTTC,CASSQRQGAVGANVLTF
TRBJ1-2,TRBV12-3/TRBV12-4,-,-,TGTGCCAGCAGTTTATCGTGGGGGGATGGCTACACCTTC,CASSLSWGDGYTF